This TCR beta chain stems from a study of cytomegalovirus exposure and HLA in healthy donors. About the study: In terms of ancestry, the Caucasian-associated cluster contained 75% to 90% of the approximately 380 genotyped donors. Study outcomes and limitations: Accurate HLA-A and HLA-B prediction from TCR beta sequences was reported for most subjects. In a later analysis, HLA-C alleles had the fewest associated TCRs, DRB1 alleles the most. TCR sequences were mostly rare, though some public TCRs occurred in many donors.

The PCR made use of 60 Vbeta and 13 Jbeta primers. The data were produced by immunoSEQ multiplex PCR, yet TCRdb's version contains in-frame clones alone and is incomplete. The sample comprises some 180,000 clones, around 86% of which are singletons, and approximately 2.4% rests with the top ten. Germline V gene sequence: CDR1 SQVTM, CDR2 ANQGSEA. Deletions cut 5 bases from V and 6 bases from J, with 7 bases between. The CDR3 runs 11 residues. On this clone itself: Antigen unknown.

The chain couples TRBV29-1 to TRBJ2-2; possibly TRBD1 for D (6 bases). The sample comprised PBMCs. The clonotype comes from a male donor in good health and CMV-seronegative. CDR3 coding DNA: TGCAGCGTTCAGGGGCCCGGGGAGCTGTTTTTT. Translating it yields CSVQGPGELFF.